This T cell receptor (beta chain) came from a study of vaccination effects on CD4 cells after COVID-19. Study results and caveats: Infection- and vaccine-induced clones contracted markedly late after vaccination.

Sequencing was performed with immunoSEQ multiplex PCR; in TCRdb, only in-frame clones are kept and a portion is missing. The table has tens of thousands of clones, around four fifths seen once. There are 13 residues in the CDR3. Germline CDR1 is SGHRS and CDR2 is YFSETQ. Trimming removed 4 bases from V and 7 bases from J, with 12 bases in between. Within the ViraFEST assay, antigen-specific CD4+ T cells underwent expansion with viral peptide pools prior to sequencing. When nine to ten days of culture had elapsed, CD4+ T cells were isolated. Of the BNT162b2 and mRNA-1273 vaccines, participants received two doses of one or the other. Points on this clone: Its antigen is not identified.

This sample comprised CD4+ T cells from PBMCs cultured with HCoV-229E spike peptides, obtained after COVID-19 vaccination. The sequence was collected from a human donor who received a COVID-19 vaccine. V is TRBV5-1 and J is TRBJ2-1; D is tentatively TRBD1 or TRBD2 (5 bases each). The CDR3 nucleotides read TGCGCCAGCAGCACGGGACGTGTAAATGAGCAGTTCTTC. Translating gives CASSTGRVNEQFF.